These 10 T cell receptor beta chains were all obtained from the same sample, sequenced in a study of control samples from healthy donors and cancer patients. Sequenced by immunoSEQ multiplex PCR; TCRdb stores in-frame clones only, minus some. The sample carries 9,500 to 15,000 clones, over 75% recorded once. The sequencing sample was made of formalin-fixed, paraffin-embedded tissue. The source is a male donor with melanoma.

J is TRBJ2-1 and V is TRBV7-2; D call uncertain. This CDR3 spans 11 amino acids. V lost 3 bases to trimming and J lost 12 bases, with 9 bases between them. The V gene's germline CDR1 is SGHTA and CDR2 FQGNSA. The CDR3, as DNA: TGTGCCAGCAGCTTTAGCCCAGTGCAGTTCTTC. Translating it yields CASSFSPVQFF. Together with reference TRBV7-2 and TRBJ2-1, the CDR3 gives the full variable domain: GAGVSQSPSNKVTEKGKDVELRCDPISGHTALYWYRQSLGQGLEFLIYFQGNSAPDKSGLPSDRFSAERTGGSVSTLTIQRTQQEDSAVYLCASSFSPVQFFGPGTRLTVL.

The rearrangement joins TRBV29-1 to TRBJ1-3; perhaps TRBD1 as D (6 bases). The V end lost 4 bases, the J end lost 0 bases, and 13 bases lay between the germline ends. The CDR3 covers 15 residues. Germline V lookup: CDR1 SQVTM, CDR2 ANQGSEA. CDR3 in amino acids: CSVGHRDVSGNTIYF. The CDR3 DNA sequence: TGCAGCGTTGGTCACAGGGACGTCTCTGGAAACACCATATATTTT. Full variable domain (missing parts from reference TRBV29-1 and TRBJ1-3): SAVISQKPSRDICQRGTSLTIQCQVDSQVTMMFWYRQQPGQSLTLIATANQGSEATYESGFVIDKFPISRPNLTFSTLTVSNMSPEDSSIYLCSVGHRDVSGNTIYFGEGSWLTVV.

V and J are TRBV6-1 and TRBJ2-1; 9 nucleotides line up with TRBD2. CDR1 is MNHNS, CDR2 SASEGT, per germline. The CDR3 is 18 amino acids. V lost 0 bases and J lost 7; bases outside the gene matches: 13. As DNA, the CDR3 is TGTGCCAGCAGTGAAGCGCAAGGCGGGAGGGCCCGACAAAATGAGCAGTTCTTC. This sequence encodes CASSEAQGGRARQNEQFF.

The J gene is TRBJ2-3, the V gene TRBV9; D uncertain. The germline V gene has CDR1 SGDLS and CDR2 YYNGEE. The CDR3 contains 16 residues. Trimming stripped 0 bases from V and 2 bases from J, with 13 bases between. This CDR3 is CASSVEAVSITDTQYF. The CDR3 nucleotides read TGTGCCAGCAGCGTAGAGGCGGTGTCTATCACAGATACGCAGTATTTT.

The chain has TRBV10-3 and TRBJ2-1; D may be TRBD1 (5 bases). This CDR3 region has 14 residues. V dropped 8 bases and J dropped 8 bases, with 19 bases sitting between them. The germline V gene encodes CDR1 ENHRY and CDR2 SYGVKD. Here the CDR3 DNA reads TGTGCCATCTCCGGGCGGCAGGGTTATGATGAGCAGTTCTTC. It is translated as CAISGRQGYDEQFF.

The genes are TRBV25-1 and TRBJ2-1; 8 bases match TRBD1. Germline CDR1 MGHDK, CDR2 SYGVNS. CDR3 length: 15 amino acids. J lost 7 bases, V lost 3 bases, and 8 bases had no gene match. The CDR3 spells CASSDRPGGANEQFF. In nucleotides, the CDR3 is TGTGCCAGCAGTGATAGGCCAGGGGGCGCGAATGAGCAGTTCTTC.

The V call is TRBV25-1, the J call TRBJ2-5; 7 nucleotides agree with TRBD1. J gave up 5 bases and V 6 bases, and 6 bases lay outside the gene matches. The CDR3 length is 13 residues. From germline, CDR1 is MGHDK and CDR2 SYGVNS. For the CDR3, the DNA is TGTGCCAGCAGCTTCGGGACAGCGGAGACCCAGTACTTC. It encodes CASSFGTAETQYF.

This chain links TRBV6-1 with TRBJ2-3, with TRBD2 matching over 10 bases. Germline V gene lookup returns CDR1 MNHNS and CDR2 SASEGT. V gave up 4 bases and J gave up 0 bases; unmatched junction bases: 4. The CDR3 totals 16 residues. DNA for the CDR3: TGTGCCAGCAGTGCCCGACTAGCGGGCAGCACAGATACGCAGTATTTT. This translates into CASSARLAGSTDTQYF.

V gene TRBV30 combines with J gene TRBJ1-1; no reliable D call. Germline V gives CDR1 GTSNPN, CDR2 SVGIG (reference sequence). V was cut by 4 bases and J by 1 base, with 7 bases left in between. The CDR3 runs 12 residues. The CDR3: CAWTPENTEAFF. The CDR3 nucleotides read TGTGCCTGGACACCCGAGAACACTGAAGCTTTCTTT.

This clone appeared a single time. The chain employs TRBV13 and TRBJ1-1; a possible D gene is TRBD1 (5 bases). The CDR3 spans 12 residues. Germline CDR1 is PRHDT and CDR2 is FYEKMQ (reference sequence). V was cut by 8 bases and J by 2 bases, with 9 bases left in between. The CDR3, as DNA: TGTGCCAGCGGAGGGGATAACACTGAAGCTTTCTTT. This gives the protein CASGGDNTEAFF.